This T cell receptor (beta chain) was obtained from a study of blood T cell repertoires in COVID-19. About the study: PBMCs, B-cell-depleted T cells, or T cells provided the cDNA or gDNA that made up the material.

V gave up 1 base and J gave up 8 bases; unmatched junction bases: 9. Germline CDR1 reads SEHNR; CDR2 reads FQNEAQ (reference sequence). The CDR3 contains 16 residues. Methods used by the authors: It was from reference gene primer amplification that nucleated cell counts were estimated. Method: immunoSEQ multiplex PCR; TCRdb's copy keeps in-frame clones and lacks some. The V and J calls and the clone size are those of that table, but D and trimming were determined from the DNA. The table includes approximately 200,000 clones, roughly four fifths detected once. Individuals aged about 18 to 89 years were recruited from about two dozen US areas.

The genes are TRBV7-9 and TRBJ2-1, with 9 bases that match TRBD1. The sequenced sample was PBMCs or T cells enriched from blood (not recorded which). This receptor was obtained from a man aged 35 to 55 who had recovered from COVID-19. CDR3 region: CASSLGRTGVPHEQFF. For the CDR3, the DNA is TGTGCCAGCAGCTTAGGCAGGACAGGGGTCCCCCATGAGCAGTTCTTC.